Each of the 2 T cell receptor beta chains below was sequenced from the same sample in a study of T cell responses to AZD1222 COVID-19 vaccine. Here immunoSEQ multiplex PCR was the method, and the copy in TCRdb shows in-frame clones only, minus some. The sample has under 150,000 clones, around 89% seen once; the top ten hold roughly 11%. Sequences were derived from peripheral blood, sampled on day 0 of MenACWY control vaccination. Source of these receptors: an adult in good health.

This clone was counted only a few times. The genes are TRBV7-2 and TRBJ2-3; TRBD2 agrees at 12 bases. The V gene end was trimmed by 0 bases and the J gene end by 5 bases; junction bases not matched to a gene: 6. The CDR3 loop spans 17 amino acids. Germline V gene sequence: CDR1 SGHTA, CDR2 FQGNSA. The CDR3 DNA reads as TGTGCCAGCAGCTTAGCCCTAGCGGGAGGGCAAGGAGATACGCAGTATTTT. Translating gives CASSLALAGGQGDTQYF. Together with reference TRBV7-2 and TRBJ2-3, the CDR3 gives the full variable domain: GAGVSQSPSNKVTEKGKDVELRCDPISGHTALYWYRQSLGQGLEFLIYFQGNSAPDKSGLPSDRFSAERTGGSVSTLTIQRTQQEDSAVYLCASSLALAGGQGDTQYFGPGTRLTVL.

The CDR3 region has the DNA TGTGCCAGCAGTTTAGCAGGATTACACGAGCAGTACTTC. It specifies CASSLAGLHEQYF. J is TRBJ2-7 and V is TRBV27; D remains ambiguous. V shed 2 bases and J shed 5 bases, with 10 bases lying between them. Germline V gives CDR1 MNHEY, CDR2 SMNVEV (reference sequence). The CDR3 is made up of 13 amino acids.